The 26 T cell receptor beta chains below come from one sample, sequenced in a study of long-term antiretroviral therapy in people with HIV. They ran version v3.0 of the immunoSEQ assay at survey level. Clones were sequenced by immunoSEQ multiplex PCR, and TCRdb holds only the in-frame ones, with some missing. The table has about 40,000 clones, 75% to 90% seen once; the top ten hold about 6%. The input for sequencing was unsorted PBMCs, taken 3.1 years after starting antiretroviral therapy. These receptors were taken from a woman in her forties or fifties with HIV.

In the case of this clone: At one end the junction does not follow the germline gene, possibly because of a read error. The chain combines TRBV11-2 with TRBJ1-2; 7 bases align to TRBD1. Germline V CDR1 and CDR2: SGHAT, FQNNGV. The CDR3 runs 13 residues. CDR3 nucleotides: TGTGCCAGCACCTTAGACAGGGCCTATGGCTACACCTTC. Its translation is CASTLDRAYGYTF.

The chain links TRBV14 to TRBJ1-2; D remains ambiguous. CDR1 is SGHDN, CDR2 FVKESK, per germline. The CDR3 runs to 13 residues. Trimming removed 0 bases from V and 5 bases from J, with 7 bases in between. CDR3 in DNA: TGTGCCAGCAGCCAAGATACCAGATATGGCTACACCTTC. This encodes CASSQDTRYGYTF.

The V call is TRBV5-8, the J call TRBJ2-5; D remains ambiguous. CDR1 is SGHTS, CDR2 YDEGEE, per germline. V lost 0 bases to trimming and J lost 3 bases, with 6 bases between them. The CDR3 extends over 13 amino acids. The CDR3 protein is CASSLVGKETQYF. The DNA of the CDR3 is TGTGCCAGCAGCTTGGTAGGAAAAGAGACCCAGTACTTC.

The chain has TRBV5-4 and TRBJ2-3, with TRBD2 matching 13 bases. From germline, CDR1 is SGHNT and CDR2 YYREEE (reference sequence). The CDR3 contains 16 residues. J was trimmed by 2 bases and V by 4 bases; bases with no gene match: 4. CDR3 nucleotides: TGTGCCAGCAGCAGGGGACTAGCGGGGTACACAGATACGCAGTATTTT. The encoded protein is CASSRGLAGYTDTQYF.

The rearrangement uses TRBV5-4 and TRBJ1-1, with 12 bases fitting TRBD1. This CDR3 is 16 amino acids long. From germline, CDR1 is SGHNT and CDR2 YYREEE (reference sequence). V was pared by 5 bases and J by 5 bases, with 10 bases of the junction left unmatched. As DNA, the CDR3 is TGTGCCAGCAGTTCCGGGACAGGGGGCAAGAGGACTGAAGCTTTCTTT. Residues: CASSSGTGGKRTEAFF. The whole variable domain, remainder taken from reference TRBV5-4 and TRBJ1-1, is ETGVTQSPTHLIKTRGQQVTLRCSSQSGHNTVSWYQQALGQGPQFIFQYYREEENGRGNFPPRFSGLQFPNYSSELNVNALELDDSALYLCASSSGTGGKRTEAFFGQGTRLTVV.

In its sample, this clone was seen once. The V call is TRBV15, the J call TRBJ2-1; 13 bases map to TRBD2. The length of the CDR3 is 15 residues. Germline V gene data show CDR1 as LNHNV and CDR2 as YYDKDF (reference sequence). Trimming cost V 2 bases and J 6 bases; bases outside gene matches: 1. CDR3: CATSRRLAGGNEQFF. CDR3 DNA: TGTGCCACCAGCAGAAGACTAGCGGGGGGCAATGAGCAGTTCTTC. The entire variable domain, with the rest obtained from reference TRBV15 and TRBJ2-1, is as follows: DAMVIQNPRYQVTQFGKPVTLSCSQTLNHNVMYWYQQKSSQAPKLLFHYYDKDFNNEADTPDNFQSRRPNTSFCFLDIRSPGLGDTAMYLCATSRRLAGGNEQFFGPGTRLTVL.

The chain recombines TRBV7-8 with TRBJ2-1, with unresolved D. The CDR3 is made up of 13 amino acids. V was pared by 2 bases and J by 9 bases, with 11 bases between. CDR1 and CDR2 from the germline V gene are SGHVS and FQNEAQ. The CDR3, as DNA: TGTGCCAGCAGCTTATCTAGAACTGGTGAGCAGTTCTTC. Its protein product is CASSLSRTGEQFF.

This chain links TRBV11-2 with TRBJ2-2, with D tentatively TRBD1 or TRBD2 (6 bases each). CDR3 length: 14 residues. Deletions cut 2 bases from V and 8 bases from J, with 12 bases between. CDR1 is SGHAT, CDR2 FQNNGV, per germline. The CDR3 region has the DNA TGTGCCAGCAGCTTATCGGGGGCAGCGGGGGAGCTGTTTTTT. Residues: CASSLSGAAGELFF.

The chain combines TRBV7-2 with TRBJ1-4; D remains unclear. The V gene's germline CDR1 is SGHTA and CDR2 FQGNSA. This CDR3 is built from 14 residues. V lost 3 bases, J lost 5 bases, and 10 bases lay in between. CDR3 region: CASSLSGPNEKLFF. CDR3 sequence (DNA): TGTGCCAGCAGCTTGTCAGGCCCAAATGAAAAACTGTTTTTT.

V and J are TRBV7-9 and TRBJ2-7; 8 bases map to TRBD2. V was pared by 4 bases and J by 7 bases, with 12 bases of the junction left unmatched. This CDR3 is built from 15 residues. Germline V gives CDR1 SEHNR, CDR2 FQNEAQ (reference sequence). This CDR3 reads CASSSGAGGSKEQYF. The CDR3 DNA reads as TGTGCCAGCAGCTCCGGTGCGGGGGGTAGTAAAGAGCAGTACTTC.

The J gene is TRBJ2-2, the V gene TRBV7-2; TRBD2 matches 12 bases. The CDR3 runs to 14 residues. The germline gives CDR1 SGHTA, CDR2 FQGNSA. V shed 6 bases, J shed 6 bases, and the junction held 2 bases outside the gene matches. DNA for the CDR3: TGTGCCAGCAGGACTAGCGGGGGCCCCGGGGAGCTGTTTTTT. This codes for CASRTSGGPGELFF.

The table lists this clone with a few counts. This rearrangement joins TRBV5-4 to TRBJ1-2, with D possibly being TRBD1 (5 bases). Germline V gene sequence: CDR1 SGHNT, CDR2 YYREEE (reference sequence). The length of the CDR3 is 16 residues. The V end lost 0 bases, the J end lost 5 bases, and 17 bases lay between the germline ends. CDR3 residues: CASSLGVEGIRYGYTF. CDR3 nucleotide sequence: TGTGCCAGCAGCTTGGGGGTTGAGGGGATAAGGTATGGCTACACCTTC.

The V and J genes are TRBV7-8 and TRBJ1-3; perhaps TRBD1 as D (6 bases). The CDR3 loop spans 13 amino acids. From germline, CDR1 is SGHVS and CDR2 FQNEAQ. The germline V and J ends were trimmed by 7 bases and 7 bases, with 14 bases remaining between them. The CDR3 DNA reads TGTGCCAGCACCACCGACAGGAGGAACACCATATATTTT. Protein: CASTTDRRNTIYF.

The gene calls are TRBV18 and TRBJ1-5, with D possibly matching TRBD1 (6 bases). This CDR3 is built from 15 residues. Germline V gene lookup returns CDR1 KGHSH and CDR2 LQKENI. Between the trimmed V and J ends, which lost 6 bases and 5 bases, there was a span of 17 bases. The CDR3: CASSPGANSDQPQHF. CDR3 nucleotides: TGTGCCAGCTCCCCAGGGGCGAACAGTGATCAGCCCCAGCATTTT.

The chain uses TRBV15 and TRBJ1-2, with 10 bases that match TRBD1. Trimming took 0 bases from V and 8 from J; bases not matched to a gene: 3. Germline CDR1 LNHNV, CDR2 YYDKDF (reference sequence). CDR3 size: 14 residues. The CDR3 loop reads CATSRDGQGDGYTF. CDR3 coding DNA: TGTGCCACCAGCAGAGATGGACAGGGGGACGGCTACACCTTC.

This rearrangement joins TRBV7-9 to TRBJ2-5, with a possible D match to TRBD1 (6 bases). The CDR3 totals 11 residues. Germline lookup yields CDR1 SEHNR and CDR2 FQNEAQ (reference sequence). The V end was cut by 5 bases, the J end by 5 bases, with 6 bases between. CDR3 residues: CASSQGETQYF. CDR3 in DNA: TGTGCCAGCAGCCAGGGGGAGACCCAGTACTTC.

V is TRBV5-1 and J is TRBJ2-1; D gene unclear. Between the trimmed V and J ends, which lost 0 bases and 2 bases, there was a span of 12 bases. CDR3 size: 16 residues. Germline V gene sequence: CDR1 SGHRS, CDR2 YFSETQ. CDR3 nucleotide sequence: TGCGCCAGCAGCTTGGTATGGGCCCCTACCTACAATGAGCAGTTCTTC. Protein: CASSLVWAPTYNEQFF.

The CDR3 region is CASSDHGTNTEAFF. The CDR3 nucleotides read TGTGCCAGCAGTGACCACGGCACTAACACTGAAGCTTTCTTT. This rearrangement joins TRBV25-1 to TRBJ1-1, with D uncertain. V was cut by 3 bases and J by 2 bases, with 10 bases left in between. This CDR3 is built from 14 residues. Germline assignment: CDR1 MGHDK and CDR2 SYGVNS. Full variable domain (rest looked up from reference TRBV25-1 and TRBJ1-1): EADIYQTPRYLVIGTGKKITLECSQTMGHDKMYWYQQDPGMELHLIHYSYGVNSTEKGDLSSESTVSRIRTEHFPLTLESARPSHTSQYLCASSDHGTNTEAFFGQGTRLTVV.

The genes are TRBV5-4 and TRBJ2-4, with D possibly being TRBD1 or TRBD2 (6 bases each). Between the trimmed V and J ends, which lost 0 bases and 0 bases, there was a span of 13 bases. Germline-derived CDR1 and CDR2 are SGHNT and YYREEE (reference sequence). There are 17 residues in the CDR3. CDR3 in DNA: TGTGCCAGCAGCTTGGCGTTGGGGGGCTTAGCCAAAAACATTCAGTACTTC. This gives the protein CASSLALGGLAKNIQYF.

This clone was counted a single time. The chain recombines TRBV29-1 with TRBJ2-2; D perhaps matches TRBD2 (7 bases). The CDR3 runs to 15 residues. Per the germline V gene, CDR1 is SQVTM and CDR2 is ANQGSEA. V lost 6 bases to trimming and J lost 3 bases, with 17 bases between them. In DNA form, the CDR3 reads TGCAGCGTCACCCCGGGGGGCGCGTACACCGGGGAGCTGTTTTTT. It is translated as CSVTPGGAYTGELFF.

The chain carries TRBV7-2 and TRBJ2-4; 9 nucleotides line up with TRBD2. Germline CDR1 is SGHTA and CDR2 is FQGNSA. The CDR3 length is 16 residues. V was pared by 4 bases and J by 6 bases, with 10 bases of the junction left unmatched. CDR3 nucleotides: TGTGCCAGCAGCTCCCGGGCGGGGGGGCTCGGAAACATTCAGTACTTC. This encodes CASSSRAGGLGNIQYF.

The rearrangement uses TRBV18 and TRBJ2-7; the match to TRBD2 covers 7 bases. The CDR3 runs 14 residues. Germline V lookup: CDR1 KGHSH, CDR2 LQKENI. The ends lost 6 bases at V and 4 bases at J; junction bases unmatched: 9. The CDR3 sequence: CASSEAGPPYEQYF. For the CDR3, the DNA is TGTGCCAGCTCGGAAGCGGGGCCTCCTTACGAGCAGTACTTC.

The CDR3 reads CASSERRGYTDTQYF. Written as DNA, the CDR3 is TGTGCCAGCAGTGAACGGCGGGGCTACACAGATACGCAGTATTTT. The chain has TRBV2 and TRBJ2-3; tentative D call: TRBD2 (6 bases). Trimming took off 2 bases at V and 2 bases at J, with 11 bases between the two ends. The CDR3 consists of 15 residues. Germline V lookup: CDR1 SNHLY, CDR2 FYNNEI.

This chain uses TRBV5-6 with TRBJ1-2; D is perhaps TRBD1 (5 bases). Germline-derived CDR1 and CDR2 are SGHDT and YYEEEE. V lost 0 bases and J 8 bases, leaving 14 bases between the germline ends. There are 14 residues in the CDR3. The CDR3 protein is CASSLVLGLGGYTF. CDR3 in DNA: TGTGCCAGCAGCTTGGTTCTGGGACTGGGGGGCTACACCTTC.

The rearrangement uses TRBV5-6 and TRBJ2-2; D is uncertain. Trimming removed 7 bases from V and 5 bases from J, with 15 bases in between. The CDR3 length is 14 residues. Germline V lookup: CDR1 SGHDT, CDR2 YYEEEE. CDR3 DNA: TGTGCCAGCCGCTGGGATCAAGATACCGGGGAGCTGTTTTTT. Translating it yields CASRWDQDTGELFF.

CDR3 sequence: CASSGKSGGTYEQYF. The CDR3 DNA reads as TGTGCCAGCAGCGGCAAAAGCGGGGGGACCTACGAGCAGTACTTC. The chain is built from TRBV9 and TRBJ2-7; 9 bases map to TRBD2. Germline V gene data show CDR1 as SGDLS and CDR2 as YYNGEE. The trim removed 3 bases at V and 2 bases at J, leaving 6 bases unmatched. There are 15 residues in the CDR3.